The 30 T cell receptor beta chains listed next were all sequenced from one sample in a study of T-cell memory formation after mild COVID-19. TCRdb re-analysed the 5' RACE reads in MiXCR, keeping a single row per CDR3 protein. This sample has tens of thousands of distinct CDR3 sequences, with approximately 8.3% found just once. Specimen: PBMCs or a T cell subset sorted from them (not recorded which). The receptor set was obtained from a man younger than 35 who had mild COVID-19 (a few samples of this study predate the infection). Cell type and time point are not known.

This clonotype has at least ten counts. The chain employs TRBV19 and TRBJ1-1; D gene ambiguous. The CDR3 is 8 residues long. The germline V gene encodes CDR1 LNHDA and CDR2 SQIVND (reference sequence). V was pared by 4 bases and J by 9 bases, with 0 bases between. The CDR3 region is CASSKAFF. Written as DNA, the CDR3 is TGTGCCAGTAGTAAAGCTTTCTTT.

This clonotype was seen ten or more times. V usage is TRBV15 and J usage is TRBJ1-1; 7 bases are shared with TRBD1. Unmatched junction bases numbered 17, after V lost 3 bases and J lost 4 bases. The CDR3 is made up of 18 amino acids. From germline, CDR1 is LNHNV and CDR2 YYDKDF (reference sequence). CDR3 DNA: TGTGCCACCAGCAGCTTCACCGGGACAGAACAGAGGCGCACTGAAGCTTTCTTT. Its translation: CATSSFTGTEQRRTEAFF.

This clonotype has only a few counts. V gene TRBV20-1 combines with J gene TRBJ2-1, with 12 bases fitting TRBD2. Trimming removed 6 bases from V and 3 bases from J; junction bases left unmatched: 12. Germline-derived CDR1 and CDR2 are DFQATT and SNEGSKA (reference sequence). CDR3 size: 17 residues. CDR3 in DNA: TGCAGTGCCCCAGGGACTAGCGGGTCCACCTACTACAATGAGCAGTTCTTC. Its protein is CSAPGTSGSTYYNEQFF.

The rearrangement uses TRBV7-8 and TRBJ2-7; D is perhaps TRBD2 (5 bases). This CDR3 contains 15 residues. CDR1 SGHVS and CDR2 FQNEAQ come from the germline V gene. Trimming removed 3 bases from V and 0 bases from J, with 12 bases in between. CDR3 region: CASSFGLANSYEQYF. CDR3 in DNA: TGTGCCAGCAGCTTTGGGCTAGCCAACTCCTACGAGCAGTACTTC.

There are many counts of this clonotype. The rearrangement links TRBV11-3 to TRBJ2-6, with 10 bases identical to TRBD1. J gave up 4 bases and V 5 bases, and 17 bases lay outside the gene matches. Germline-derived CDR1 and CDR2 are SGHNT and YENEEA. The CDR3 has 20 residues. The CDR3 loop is CASSPRSGTGALGGANVLTF. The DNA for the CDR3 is TGTGCCAGCAGCCCCCGTAGCGGGACAGGGGCCCTAGGGGGGGCCAACGTCCTGACTTTC.

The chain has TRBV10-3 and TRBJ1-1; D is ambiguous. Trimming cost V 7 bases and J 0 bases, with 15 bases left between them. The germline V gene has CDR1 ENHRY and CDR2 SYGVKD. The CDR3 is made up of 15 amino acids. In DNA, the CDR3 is TGTGCCATCAAAAGGAGCGAGGTTATGAACACTGAAGCTTTCTTT. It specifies CAIKRSEVMNTEAFF.

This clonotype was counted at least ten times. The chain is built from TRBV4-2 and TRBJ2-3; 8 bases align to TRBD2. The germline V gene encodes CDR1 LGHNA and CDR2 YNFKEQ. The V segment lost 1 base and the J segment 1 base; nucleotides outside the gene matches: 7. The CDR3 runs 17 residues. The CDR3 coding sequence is TGTGCCAGCAGCCAAGCCCGGGGGGGAGAGGGCACAGATACGCAGTATTTT. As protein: CASSQARGGEGTDTQYF.

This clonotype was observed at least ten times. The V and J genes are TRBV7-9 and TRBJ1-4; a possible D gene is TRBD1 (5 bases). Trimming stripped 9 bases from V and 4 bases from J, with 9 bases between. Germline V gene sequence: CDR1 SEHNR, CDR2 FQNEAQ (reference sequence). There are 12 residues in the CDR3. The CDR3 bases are TGTGCCAGGGGACGGGATAATGAAAAACTGTTTTTT. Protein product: CARGRDNEKLFF.

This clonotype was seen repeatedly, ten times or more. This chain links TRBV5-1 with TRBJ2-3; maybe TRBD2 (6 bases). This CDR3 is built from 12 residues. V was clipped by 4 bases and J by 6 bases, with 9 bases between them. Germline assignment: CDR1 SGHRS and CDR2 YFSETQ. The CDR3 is CASSHGGDTQYF. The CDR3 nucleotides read TGCGCCAGCAGCCACGGAGGGGATACGCAGTATTTT.

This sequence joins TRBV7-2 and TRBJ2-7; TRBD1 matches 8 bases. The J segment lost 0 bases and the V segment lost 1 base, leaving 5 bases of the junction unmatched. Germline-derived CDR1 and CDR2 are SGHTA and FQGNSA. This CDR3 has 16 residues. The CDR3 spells CASSLDAGTGSYEQYF. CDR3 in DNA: TGTGCCAGCAGCTTAGACGCCGGGACAGGCTCCTACGAGCAGTACTTC.

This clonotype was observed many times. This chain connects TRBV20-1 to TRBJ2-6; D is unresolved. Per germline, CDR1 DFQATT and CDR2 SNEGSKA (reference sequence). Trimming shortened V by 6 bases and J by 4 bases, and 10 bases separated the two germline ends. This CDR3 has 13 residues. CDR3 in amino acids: CSANLPGANVLTF. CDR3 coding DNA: TGCAGTGCCAACCTCCCCGGGGCCAACGTCCTGACTTTC.

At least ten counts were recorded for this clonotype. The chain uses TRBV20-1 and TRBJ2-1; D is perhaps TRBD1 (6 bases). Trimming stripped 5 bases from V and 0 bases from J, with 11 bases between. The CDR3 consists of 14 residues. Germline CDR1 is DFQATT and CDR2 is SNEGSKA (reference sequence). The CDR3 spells CSAAGTSSYNEQFF. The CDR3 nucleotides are TGCAGTGCTGCCGGGACAAGCTCCTACAATGAGCAGTTCTTC.

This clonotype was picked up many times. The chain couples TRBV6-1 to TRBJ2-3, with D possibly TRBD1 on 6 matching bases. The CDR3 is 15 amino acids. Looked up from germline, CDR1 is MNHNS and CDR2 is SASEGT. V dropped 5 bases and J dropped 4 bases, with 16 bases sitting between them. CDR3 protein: CASSTGMGGADTQYF. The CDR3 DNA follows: TGTGCCAGCAGTACAGGGATGGGTGGGGCAGATACGCAGTATTTT.

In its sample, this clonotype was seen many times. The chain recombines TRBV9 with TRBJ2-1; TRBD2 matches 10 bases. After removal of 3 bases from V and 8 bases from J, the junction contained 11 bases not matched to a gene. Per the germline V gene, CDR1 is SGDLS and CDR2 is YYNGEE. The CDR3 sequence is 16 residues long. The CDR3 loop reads CASSASQAGGQDEQFF. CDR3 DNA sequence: TGTGCCAGCAGCGCCAGTCAAGCGGGGGGGCAGGATGAGCAGTTCTTC.

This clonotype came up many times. The CDR3 region has the DNA TGTGCCAGCAGCTCGCCGACTAGCGGGGGATCCTACGAGCAGTACTTC. Translated: CASSSPTSGGSYEQYF. The chain joins TRBV7-2 to TRBJ2-7, with 12 bases that match TRBD2. Germline CDR1 reads SGHTA; CDR2 reads FQGNSA. The CDR3 extends over 16 amino acids. After removal of 4 bases from V and 1 base from J, the junction contained 5 bases not matched to a gene.

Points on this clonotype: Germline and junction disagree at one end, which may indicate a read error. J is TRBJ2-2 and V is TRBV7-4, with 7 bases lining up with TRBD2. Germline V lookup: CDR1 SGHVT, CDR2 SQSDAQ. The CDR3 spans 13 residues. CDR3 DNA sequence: TGTGCCTGCTGGGGGGGGATCACCGGGGAGCTGGTTTTT. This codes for CACWGGITGELVF.

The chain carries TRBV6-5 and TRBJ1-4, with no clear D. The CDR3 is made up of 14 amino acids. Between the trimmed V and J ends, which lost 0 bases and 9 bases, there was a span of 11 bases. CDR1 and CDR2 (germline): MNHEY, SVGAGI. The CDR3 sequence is CASSYSSQAQKLFF. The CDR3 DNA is TGTGCCAGCAGTTACTCTAGCCAGGCCCAAAAACTGTTTTTT.

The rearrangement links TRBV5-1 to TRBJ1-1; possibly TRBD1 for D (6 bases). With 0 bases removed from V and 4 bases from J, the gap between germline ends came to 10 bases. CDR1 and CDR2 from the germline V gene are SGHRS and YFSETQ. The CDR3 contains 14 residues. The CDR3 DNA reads TGCGCCAGCAGCTTGGCACAGGGTAGCACTGAAGCTTTCTTT. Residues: CASSLAQGSTEAFF. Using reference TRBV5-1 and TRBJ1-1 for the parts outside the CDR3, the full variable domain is KAGVTQTPRYLIKTRGQQVTLSCSPISGHRSVSWYQQTPGQGLQFLFEYFSETQRNKGNFPGRFSGRQFSNSRSEMNVSTLELGDSALYLCASSLAQGSTEAFFGQGTRLTVV.

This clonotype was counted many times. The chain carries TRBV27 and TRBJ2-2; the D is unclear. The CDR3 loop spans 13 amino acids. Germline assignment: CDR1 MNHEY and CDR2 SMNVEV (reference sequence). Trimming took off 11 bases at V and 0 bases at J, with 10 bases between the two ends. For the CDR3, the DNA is TGTGCCTGCTCGTCCGCGAACACCGGGGAGCTGTTTTTT. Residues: CACSSANTGELFF.

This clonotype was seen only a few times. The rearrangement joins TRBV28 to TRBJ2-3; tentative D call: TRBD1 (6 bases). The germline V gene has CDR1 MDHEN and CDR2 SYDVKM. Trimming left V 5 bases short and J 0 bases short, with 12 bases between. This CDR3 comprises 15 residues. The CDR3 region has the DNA TGTGCCAGCAGTCTTGGGGGCTCTAGCACAGATACGCAGTATTTT. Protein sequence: CASSLGGSSTDTQYF.

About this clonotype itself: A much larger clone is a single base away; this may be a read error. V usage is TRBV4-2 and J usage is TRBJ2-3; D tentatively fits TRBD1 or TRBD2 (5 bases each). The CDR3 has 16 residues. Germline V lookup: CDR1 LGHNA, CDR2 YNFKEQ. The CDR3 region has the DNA TGTGACAGCAGCCAAGTAGCCGCCGGGGCCACAGATACGCAGTATTTT. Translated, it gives CDSSQVAAGATDTQYF.

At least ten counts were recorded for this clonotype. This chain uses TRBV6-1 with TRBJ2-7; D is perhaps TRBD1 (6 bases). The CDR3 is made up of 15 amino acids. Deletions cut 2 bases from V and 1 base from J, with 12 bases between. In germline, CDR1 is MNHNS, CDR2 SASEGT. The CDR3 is CASSESTGSSYEQYF. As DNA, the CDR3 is TGTGCCAGCAGTGAATCTACAGGGTCATCCTACGAGCAGTACTTC.

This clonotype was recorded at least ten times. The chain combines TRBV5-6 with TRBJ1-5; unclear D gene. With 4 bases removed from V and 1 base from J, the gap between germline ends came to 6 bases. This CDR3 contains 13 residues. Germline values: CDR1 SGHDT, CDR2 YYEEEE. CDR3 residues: CASSADSNQPQHF. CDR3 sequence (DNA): TGTGCCAGCAGCGCGGACAGCAATCAGCCCCAGCATTTT.

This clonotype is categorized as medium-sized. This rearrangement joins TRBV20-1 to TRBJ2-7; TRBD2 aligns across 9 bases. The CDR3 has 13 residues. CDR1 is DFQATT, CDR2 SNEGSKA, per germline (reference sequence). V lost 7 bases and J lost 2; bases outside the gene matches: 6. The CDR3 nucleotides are TGCAGTGGGGCTAGCGGGGACCCCTACGAGCAGTACTTC. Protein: CSGASGDPYEQYF.

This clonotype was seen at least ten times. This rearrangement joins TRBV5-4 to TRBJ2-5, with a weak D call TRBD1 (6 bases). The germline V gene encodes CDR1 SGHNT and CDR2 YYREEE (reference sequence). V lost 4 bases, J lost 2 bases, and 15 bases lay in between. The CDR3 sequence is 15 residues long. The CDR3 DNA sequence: TGTGCCAGCAGCCCCACAGGGATAGGTCAAGAGACCCAGTACTTC. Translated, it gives CASSPTGIGQETQYF.

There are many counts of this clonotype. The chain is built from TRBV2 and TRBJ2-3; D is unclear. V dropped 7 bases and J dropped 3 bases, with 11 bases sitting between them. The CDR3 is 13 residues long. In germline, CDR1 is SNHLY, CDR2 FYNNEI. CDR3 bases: TGTGCCAGCACCTACCTACCTACAGATACGCAGTATTTT. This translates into CASTYLPTDTQYF.

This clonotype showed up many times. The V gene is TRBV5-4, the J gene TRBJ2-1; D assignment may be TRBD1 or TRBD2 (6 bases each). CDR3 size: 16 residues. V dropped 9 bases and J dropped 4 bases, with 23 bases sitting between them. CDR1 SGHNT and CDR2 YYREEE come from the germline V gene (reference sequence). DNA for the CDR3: TGTGCCACTAGAGCGTTGGGGGGCCTGGGGTACAATGAGCAGTTCTTC. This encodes CATRALGGLGYNEQFF.

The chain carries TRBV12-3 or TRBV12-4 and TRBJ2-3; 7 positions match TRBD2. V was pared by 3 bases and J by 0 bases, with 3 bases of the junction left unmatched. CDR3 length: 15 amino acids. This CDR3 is CASSFLRGSTDTQYF. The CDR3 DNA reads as TGTGCCAGCAGTTTTTTGCGGGGGAGCACAGATACGCAGTATTTT.

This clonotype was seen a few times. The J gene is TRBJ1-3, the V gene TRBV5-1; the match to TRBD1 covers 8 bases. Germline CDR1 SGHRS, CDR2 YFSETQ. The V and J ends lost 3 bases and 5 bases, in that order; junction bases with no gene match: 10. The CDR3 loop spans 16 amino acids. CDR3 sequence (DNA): TGCGCCAGCAGCTCCGGAGGGAGACAGGGGCGAAACACCATATATTTT. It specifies CASSSGGRQGRNTIYF.

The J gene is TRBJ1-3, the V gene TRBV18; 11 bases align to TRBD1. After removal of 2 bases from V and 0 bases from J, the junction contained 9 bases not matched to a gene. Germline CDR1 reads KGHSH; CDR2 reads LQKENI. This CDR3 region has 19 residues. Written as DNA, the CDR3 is TGTGCCAGCTCACCATTGAGGACAGGGGGCTTTAGCTCTGGAAACACCATATATTTT. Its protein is CASSPLRTGGFSSGNTIYF.